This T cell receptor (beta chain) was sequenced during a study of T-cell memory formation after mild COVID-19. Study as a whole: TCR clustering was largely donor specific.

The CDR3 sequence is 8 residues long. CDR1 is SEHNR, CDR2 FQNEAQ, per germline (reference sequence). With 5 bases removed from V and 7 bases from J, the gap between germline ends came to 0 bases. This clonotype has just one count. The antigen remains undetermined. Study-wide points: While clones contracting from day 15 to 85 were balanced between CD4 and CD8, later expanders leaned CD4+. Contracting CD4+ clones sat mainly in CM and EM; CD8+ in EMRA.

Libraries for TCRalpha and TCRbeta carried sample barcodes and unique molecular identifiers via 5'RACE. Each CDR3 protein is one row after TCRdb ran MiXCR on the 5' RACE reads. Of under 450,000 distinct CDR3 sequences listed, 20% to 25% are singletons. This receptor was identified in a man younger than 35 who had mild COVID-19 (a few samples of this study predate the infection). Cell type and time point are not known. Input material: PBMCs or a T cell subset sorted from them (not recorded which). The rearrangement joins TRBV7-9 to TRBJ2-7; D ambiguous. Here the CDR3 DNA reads TGTGCCAGCAGCGAGCAGTACTTC. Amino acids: CASSEQYF.